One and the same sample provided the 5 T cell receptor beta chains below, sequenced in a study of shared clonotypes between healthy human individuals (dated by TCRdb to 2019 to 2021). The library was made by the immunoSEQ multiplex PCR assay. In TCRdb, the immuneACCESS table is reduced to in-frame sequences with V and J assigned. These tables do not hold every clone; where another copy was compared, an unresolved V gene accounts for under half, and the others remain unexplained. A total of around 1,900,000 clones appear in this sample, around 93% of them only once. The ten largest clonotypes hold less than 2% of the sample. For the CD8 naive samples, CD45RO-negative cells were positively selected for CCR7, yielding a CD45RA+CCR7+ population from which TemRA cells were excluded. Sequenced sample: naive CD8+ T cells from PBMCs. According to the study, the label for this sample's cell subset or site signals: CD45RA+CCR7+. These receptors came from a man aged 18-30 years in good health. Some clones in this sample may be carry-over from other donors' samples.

The CDR3 here is CASSMGLAGAHTGELFF. In DNA form, the CDR3 reads TGTGCCAGCAGCATGGGACTAGCGGGAGCGCACACCGGGGAGCTGTTTTTT. V and J are TRBV7-3 and TRBJ2-2; 14 bases are a match to TRBD2. J lost 3 bases, V lost 5 bases, and 5 bases had no gene match. This CDR3 contains 17 residues. From germline, CDR1 is SGHTA and CDR2 FQGTGA.

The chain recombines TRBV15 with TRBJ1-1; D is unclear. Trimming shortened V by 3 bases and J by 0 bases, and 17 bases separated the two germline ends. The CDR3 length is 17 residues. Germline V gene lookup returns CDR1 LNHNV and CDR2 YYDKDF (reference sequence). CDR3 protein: CATSSRVKGFMNTEAFF. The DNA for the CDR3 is TGTGCCACCAGCAGCCGCGTAAAGGGCTTTATGAACACTGAAGCTTTCTTT.

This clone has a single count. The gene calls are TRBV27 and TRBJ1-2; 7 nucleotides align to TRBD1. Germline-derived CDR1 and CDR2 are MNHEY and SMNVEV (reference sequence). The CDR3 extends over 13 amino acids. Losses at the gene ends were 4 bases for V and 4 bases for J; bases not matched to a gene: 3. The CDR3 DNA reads TGTGCCAGCAGTTCCGGGACAGTCTATGGCTACACCTTC. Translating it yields CASSSGTVYGYTF.

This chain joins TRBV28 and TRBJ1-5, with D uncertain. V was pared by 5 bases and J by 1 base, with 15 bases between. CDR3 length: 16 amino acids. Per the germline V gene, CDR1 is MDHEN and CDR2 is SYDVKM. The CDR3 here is CASSGPSEGSNQPQHF. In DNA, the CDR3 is TGTGCCAGCAGTGGCCCCAGCGAGGGAAGCAATCAGCCCCAGCATTTT.

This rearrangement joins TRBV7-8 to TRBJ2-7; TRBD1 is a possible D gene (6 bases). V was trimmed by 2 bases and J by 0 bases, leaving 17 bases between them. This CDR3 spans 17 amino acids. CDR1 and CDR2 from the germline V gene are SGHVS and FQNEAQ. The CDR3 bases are TGTGCCAGCAGCTTACAAGGTGGACAGACAAGCTCCTACGAGCAGTACTTC. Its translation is CASSLQGGQTSSYEQYF.